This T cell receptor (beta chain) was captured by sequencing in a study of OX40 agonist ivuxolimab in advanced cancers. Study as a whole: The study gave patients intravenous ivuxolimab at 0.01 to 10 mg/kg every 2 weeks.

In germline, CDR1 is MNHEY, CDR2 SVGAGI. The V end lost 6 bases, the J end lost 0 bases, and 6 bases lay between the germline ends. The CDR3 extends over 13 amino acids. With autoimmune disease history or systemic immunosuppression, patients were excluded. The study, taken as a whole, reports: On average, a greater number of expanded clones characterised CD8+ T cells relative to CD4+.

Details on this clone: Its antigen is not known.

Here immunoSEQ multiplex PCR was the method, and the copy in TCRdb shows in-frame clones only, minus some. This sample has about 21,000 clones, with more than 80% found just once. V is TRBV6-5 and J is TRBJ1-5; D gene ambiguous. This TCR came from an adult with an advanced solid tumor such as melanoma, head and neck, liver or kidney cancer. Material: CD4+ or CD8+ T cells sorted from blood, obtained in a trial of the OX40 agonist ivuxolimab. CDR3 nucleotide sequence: TGTGCCAGCAGGAAGAATAGCAATCAGCCCCAGCATTTT. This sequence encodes CASRKNSNQPQHF.